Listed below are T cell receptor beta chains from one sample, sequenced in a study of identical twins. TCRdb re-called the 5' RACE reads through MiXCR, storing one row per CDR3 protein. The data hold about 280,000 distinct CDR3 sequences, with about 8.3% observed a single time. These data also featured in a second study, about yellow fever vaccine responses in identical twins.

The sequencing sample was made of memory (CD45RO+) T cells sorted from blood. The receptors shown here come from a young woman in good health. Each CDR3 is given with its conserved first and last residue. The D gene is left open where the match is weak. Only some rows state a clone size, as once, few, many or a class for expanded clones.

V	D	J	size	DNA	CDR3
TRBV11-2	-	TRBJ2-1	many	TGTGCCAGCAGCTTATTGGGACTCCTAGCTGAGCAGTTCTTC	CASSLLGLLAEQFF
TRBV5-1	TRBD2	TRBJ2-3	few	TGCGCCAGCAGCTTGGGACGGGGGGGCCCGGGAGATACGCAGTATTTT	CASSLGRGGPGDTQYF
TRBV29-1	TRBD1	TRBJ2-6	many	TGCAGCGTGCCACAGGGGGCAACCTTCTCTGGGGCCAACGTCCTGACTTTC	CSVPQGATFSGANVLTF
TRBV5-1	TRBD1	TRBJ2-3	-	TGCGCCAGCAGCGACGGACAGGCCACAGATACGCAGTATTTT	CASSDGQATDTQYF
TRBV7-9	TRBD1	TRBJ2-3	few	TGTGCCAGCACCAACAGGGGAGACACAGATACGCAGTATTTT	CASTNRGDTDTQYF
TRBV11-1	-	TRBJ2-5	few	TGTGCCAGCAGCTTGTCTACGGTTGAGACCCAGTACTTC	CASSLSTVETQYF
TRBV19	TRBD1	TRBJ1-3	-	TGTGCCAGTAGCAGACAGGGGGCCCAGCCTGGAAACACCATATATTTT	CASSRQGAQPGNTIYF
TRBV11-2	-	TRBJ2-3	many	TGTGCCAGCAGCTTAGGCTCCACGGGGACAGATACGCAGTATTTT	CASSLGSTGTDTQYF
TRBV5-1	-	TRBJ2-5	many	TGCGCCAGCAGCTTGGGGGGGGTTTTGGAGACCCAGTACTTC	CASSLGGVLETQYF
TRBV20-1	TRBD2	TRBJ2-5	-	TGCAGTGCTAGAGATCCGTGGGGGGGAAAGACCCAGTACTTC	CSARDPWGGKTQYF
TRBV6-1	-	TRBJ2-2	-	TGTGCCAGCAGTGAAATCGGGAGACGGATGAACACCGGGGAGCTGTTTTTT	CASSEIGRRMNTGELFF
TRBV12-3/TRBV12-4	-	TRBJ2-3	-	TGTGCCAGCAGTTTTGGGGCGATCCCTAGCACAGATACGCAGTATTTT	CASSFGAIPSTDTQYF
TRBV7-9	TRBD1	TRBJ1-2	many	TGTGCCAGCAGCTTACAGGGGGCCTGGAGTGGCTACACCTTC	CASSLQGAWSGYTF
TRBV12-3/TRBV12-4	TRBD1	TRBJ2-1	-	TGTGCCAGCAGTCCCAGACAGGGGGTCCGGAATGAGCAGTTCTTC	CASSPRQGVRNEQFF
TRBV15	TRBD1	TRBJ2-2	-	TGTGCCACCAGCGAAACAGGGGCAAACACCGGGGAGCTGTTTTTT	CATSETGANTGELFF
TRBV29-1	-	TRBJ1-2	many	TGCAGCGTTGAGAGGCGGCAGTCGGATGGCTACACCTTC	CSVERRQSDGYTF
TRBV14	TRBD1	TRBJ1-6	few	TGTGCCAGCGCTACAGGGGGCAATTCACCCCTCCACTTT	CASATGGNSPLHF
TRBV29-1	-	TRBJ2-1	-	TGCAGCGTTAAAGCGGATAGCTCCTACAATGAGCAGTTCTTC	CSVKADSSYNEQFF